This is a list of T cell receptor beta chains from one sample in a study of shared clonotypes between healthy human individuals. The method was immunoSEQ multiplex PCR; TCRdb's version includes in-frame clones alone and lacks a portion of them. The sample shows about 2.3 million clones, approximately 93% of them seen only once. Sequencing used naive CD4+ T cells from PBMCs. The receptors were gathered from a man aged 18 to 29 in good health. Some clones in this sample may be carry-over from other donors' samples. CDR3s include the opening cysteine and the closing phenylalanine or tryptophan. D genes are given only for firm matches. Clone size is not always given. Where it is, it says once, few, many or a class for expanded clones.

D gene: .
J gene: TRBJ1-2
V gene: TRBV7-9
clone size: .
CDR3 DNA: TGTGCCAGCAGATCACAGGGAAAGATTAACTATGGCTACACCTTC
CDR3 protein: CASRSQGKINYGYTF

D gene: TRBD1
J gene: TRBJ2-7
V gene: TRBV10-1
clone size: .
CDR3 DNA: TGCGCCAGCAGTTCAGGGACAGGTTTTATCTACGAGCAGTACTTC
CDR3 protein: CASSSGTGFIYEQYF

D gene: .
J gene: TRBJ1-4
V gene: TRBV2
clone size: .
CDR3 DNA: TGTGCCAGCAGCGTCACAGAAAAACTGTTTTTT
CDR3 protein: CASSVTEKLFF

D gene: TRBD2
J gene: TRBJ2-1
V gene: TRBV4-3
clone size: .
CDR3 DNA: TGCGCCAGCAGCCCTCACCTTTTTGGGACTAGCGGGAGGGGTGCTGAGCAGTTCTTC
CDR3 protein: CASSPHLFGTSGRGAEQFF

D gene: .
J gene: TRBJ2-2
V gene: TRBV18
clone size: .
CDR3 DNA: TGTGCCAGCTCACCACCCGCCCAGGGGAACACCGGGGAGCTGTTTTTT
CDR3 protein: CASSPPAQGNTGELFF

D gene: .
J gene: TRBJ1-4
V gene: TRBV7-9
clone size: .
CDR3 DNA: TGTGCCAGCAGCTTAGCCCAGGGGCTTGGGAATGAAAAACTGTTTTTT
CDR3 protein: CASSLAQGLGNEKLFF

D gene: .
J gene: TRBJ2-3
V gene: TRBV5-1
clone size: .
CDR3 DNA: TGCGCCAGCAGCCAGAGGACTAATGGAGATACGCAGTATTTT
CDR3 protein: CASSQRTNGDTQYF

D gene: .
J gene: TRBJ2-3
V gene: TRBV20-1
clone size: .
CDR3 DNA: TGCAGTGCGGCGGGTAGAGATACGCAGTATTTT
CDR3 protein: CSAAGRDTQYF

D gene: TRBD1
J gene: TRBJ2-1
V gene: TRBV6-5
clone size: .
CDR3 DNA: TGTGCCAGCAGTTCCCCGGGACAGGTTTACAATGAGCAGTTCTTC
CDR3 protein: CASSSPGQVYNEQFF

D gene: .
J gene: TRBJ1-4
V gene: TRBV6-6
clone size: .
CDR3 DNA: TGTGCCAGCACCTTACCAACTAATGAAAAACTGTTTTTT
CDR3 protein: CASTLPTNEKLFF

D gene: TRBD2
J gene: TRBJ2-7
V gene: TRBV10-3
clone size: .
CDR3 DNA: TGTGCCTCGGGACTACTTACCTACGAGCAGTACTTC
CDR3 protein: CASGLLTYEQYF

D gene: .
J gene: TRBJ1-3
V gene: TRBV9
clone size: .
CDR3 DNA: TGTGCCAGCAGCCCCCGGGGATTCCATGGAAACACCATATATTTT
CDR3 protein: CASSPRGFHGNTIYF

D gene: .
J gene: TRBJ1-1
V gene: TRBV18
clone size: .
CDR3 DNA: TGTGCCAGCTCACCCAGGACAGTCTTAACAATGAACACTGAAGCTTTCTTT
CDR3 protein: CASSPRTVLTMNTEAFF

D gene: TRBD1
J gene: TRBJ1-5
V gene: TRBV6-6
clone size: .
CDR3 DNA: TGTGCCAGCAGTCAGGGGGCTGTCAATCAGCCCCAGCATTTT
CDR3 protein: CASSQGAVNQPQHF

D gene: .
J gene: TRBJ2-1
V gene: TRBV7-8
clone size: .
CDR3 DNA: TGTGCCAGCAGCGGGGGACATTCGACTTACAATGAGCAGTTCTTC
CDR3 protein: CASSGGHSTYNEQFF

D gene: .
J gene: TRBJ1-4
V gene: TRBV4-1
clone size: .
CDR3 DNA: TGCGCCAGCAGCCAAAATCCTACCCCGGGGTTTCGTACTAATGAAAAACTGTTTTTT
CDR3 protein: CASSQNPTPGFRTNEKLFF

D gene: TRBD2
J gene: TRBJ2-2
V gene: TRBV18
clone size: .
CDR3 DNA: TGTGCCAGCTCACCGGGACTAGCGCGGGGCACCGGGGAGCTGTTTTTT
CDR3 protein: CASSPGLARGTGELFF

D gene: TRBD1
J gene: TRBJ2-2
V gene: TRBV7-9
clone size: .
CDR3 DNA: TGTGCCAGCAGTGACAGGGGGAATAAGCAGGAGCTGTTTTTT
CDR3 protein: CASSDRGNKQELFF

D gene: .
J gene: TRBJ1-2
V gene: TRBV20-1
clone size: .
CDR3 DNA: TGCAGTGTTGAATTTTATGGCTACACCTTC
CDR3 protein: CSVEFYGYTF

D gene: .
J gene: TRBJ1-1
V gene: TRBV7-3
clone size: .
CDR3 DNA: TGTGCCAGCAGCTTAACGGGGCGAGGCGGCACTGAAGCTTTCTTT
CDR3 protein: CASSLTGRGGTEAFF

D gene: .
J gene: TRBJ1-1
V gene: TRBV28
clone size: .
CDR3 DNA: TGTGCCAGCAAGGAGGGGCTGGGGAGCACTGAAGCTTTCTTT
CDR3 protein: CASKEGLGSTEAFF

D gene: TRBD1
J gene: TRBJ1-1
V gene: TRBV27
clone size: .
CDR3 DNA: TGTGCCAGCAGTCCGGTGCCGGGACAGCAGAACACTGAAGCTTTCTTT
CDR3 protein: CASSPVPGQQNTEAFF

D gene: .
J gene: TRBJ2-3
V gene: TRBV5-6
clone size: .
CDR3 DNA: TGTGCCAGCAGCTTGGCCTCTCCTAGCACAGATACGCAGTATTTT
CDR3 protein: CASSLASPSTDTQYF

D gene: TRBD1
J gene: TRBJ2-7
V gene: TRBV18
clone size: .
CDR3 DNA: TGTGCCAGCTCACCGGACAGGGGTGGGATCGAGCAGTACTTC
CDR3 protein: CASSPDRGGIEQYF

D gene: .
J gene: TRBJ1-1
V gene: TRBV28
clone size: .
CDR3 DNA: TGTGCCAGCAGTTTAAGGGCCCTGAACACTGAAGCTTTCTTT
CDR3 protein: CASSLRALNTEAFF

D gene: .
J gene: TRBJ2-3
V gene: TRBV7-3
clone size: few
CDR3 DNA: TGTGCCAGCAGCCCACGGGACTCTTACACAGATACGCAGTATTTT
CDR3 protein: CASSPRDSYTDTQYF

D gene: TRBD1
J gene: TRBJ2-3
V gene: TRBV2
clone size: .
CDR3 DNA: TGTGCCAGCTACCAGGGACAGGGAGGTCCAGATACGCAGTATTTT
CDR3 protein: CASYQGQGGPDTQYF

D gene: .
J gene: TRBJ1-1
V gene: TRBV7-2
clone size: .
CDR3 DNA: TGTGCCAGCAGCTTCGGCCAGGTAATGCTGAACACTGAAGCTTTCTTT
CDR3 protein: CASSFGQVMLNTEAFF

D gene: TRBD1
J gene: TRBJ1-2
V gene: TRBV7-9
clone size: .
CDR3 DNA: TGTGCCAGCAGCTCGGACAGGGGGCACTATGGCTACACCTTC
CDR3 protein: CASSSDRGHYGYTF

D gene: .
J gene: TRBJ1-2
V gene: TRBV2
clone size: once
CDR3 DNA: TGTGCCAGCAGTGAAATGACCGCGCCTGCCCTAGGGGGCTACACCTTC
CDR3 protein: CASSEMTAPALGGYTF

D gene: .
J gene: TRBJ2-5
V gene: TRBV19
clone size: .
CDR3 DNA: TGTGCCAGTAGTATAGTTGGGGGGCGCGGGCCCCAGTACTTC
CDR3 protein: CASSIVGGRGPQYF

D gene: .
J gene: TRBJ2-3
V gene: TRBV29-1
clone size: .
CDR3 DNA: TGCAGCGTTGAGATCCCGGGCACAGATACGCAGTATTTT
CDR3 protein: CSVEIPGTDTQYF

D gene: .
J gene: TRBJ1-1
V gene: TRBV19
clone size: .
CDR3 DNA: TGTGCCAGTAGAAAAAATGGCGGCACTGAAGCTTTCTTT
CDR3 protein: CASRKNGGTEAFF

D gene: TRBD1
J gene: TRBJ1-5
V gene: TRBV7-2
clone size: once
CDR3 DNA: TGTGCCAGCAGCCCCCGAGGGACAGGGAGTAATCAGCCCCAGCATTTT
CDR3 protein: CASSPRGTGSNQPQHF

D gene: .
J gene: TRBJ1-1
V gene: TRBV30
clone size: .
CDR3 DNA: TGTGCCTGGAGGGTGGACCAGGGGCGGACTGAAGCTTTCTTT
CDR3 protein: CAWRVDQGRTEAFF

D gene: .
J gene: TRBJ2-5
V gene: TRBV18
clone size: .
CDR3 DNA: TGTGCCAGCTCACCACAGGCAGGGTTCCAAGAGACCCAGTACTTC
CDR3 protein: CASSPQAGFQETQYF

D gene: TRBD2
J gene: TRBJ2-5
V gene: TRBV5-1
clone size: .
CDR3 DNA: TGCGCCAGCAGCTTGGCTCCGGGACTAGCCGAAGAGACCCAGTACTTC
CDR3 protein: CASSLAPGLAEETQYF

D gene: TRBD1
J gene: TRBJ1-6
V gene: TRBV7-2
clone size: .
CDR3 DNA: TGTGCCAGCAGCTTAGGGGACAGGGAGACTTCACCCCTCCACTTT
CDR3 protein: CASSLGDRETSPLHF

D gene: .
J gene: TRBJ2-2
V gene: TRBV5-8
clone size: .
CDR3 DNA: TGTGCCAGCAGCTTGTTGGGAGCGATGGCCAACACCGGGGAGCTGTTTTTT
CDR3 protein: CASSLLGAMANTGELFF

D gene: .
J gene: TRBJ2-1
V gene: TRBV11-1
clone size: .
CDR3 DNA: TGTGCCAGCAGCTTAGCGCGGGTTCACGGTAATGAGCAGTTCTTC
CDR3 protein: CASSLARVHGNEQFF

D gene: .
J gene: TRBJ1-2
V gene: TRBV30
clone size: .
CDR3 DNA: TGTGCCTGCCAAGGGTTTTACAGGGGCTACACCTTC
CDR3 protein: CACQGFYRGYTF

D gene: .
J gene: TRBJ1-3
V gene: TRBV7-6
clone size: .
CDR3 DNA: TGTGCCAGCAGCTTAGCGACAGACTTCTCTGGAAACACCATATATTTT
CDR3 protein: CASSLATDFSGNTIYF

D gene: .
J gene: TRBJ2-7
V gene: TRBV27
clone size: .
CDR3 DNA: TGTGCCAGCAGTTTTATAGACACCCTCGGGGTCGAGCAGTACTTC
CDR3 protein: CASSFIDTLGVEQYF

D gene: TRBD2
J gene: TRBJ2-3
V gene: TRBV5-8
clone size: .
CDR3 DNA: TGTGCCAGCAGCCCGGGACTAGTTAACGAGGATACGCAGTATTTT
CDR3 protein: CASSPGLVNEDTQYF

D gene: .
J gene: TRBJ2-5
V gene: TRBV7-9
clone size: .
CDR3 DNA: TGTGCCAGCAGCCCGACCGGGCTACAAGAGACCCAGTACTTC
CDR3 protein: CASSPTGLQETQYF

D gene: TRBD2
J gene: TRBJ2-7
V gene: TRBV4-2
clone size: .
CDR3 DNA: TGTGCCAGCAGCCAAGAGGTCCACACTAGCGGGAGGCAACTGAACTCCTACGAGCAGTACTTC
CDR3 protein: CASSQEVHTSGRQLNSYEQYF

D gene: .
J gene: TRBJ2-3
V gene: TRBV5-1
clone size: .
CDR3 DNA: TGCGCCAGCAGCCCTTTAGACACAGATACGCAGTATTTT
CDR3 protein: CASSPLDTDTQYF

D gene: .
J gene: TRBJ1-2
V gene: TRBV28
clone size: .
CDR3 DNA: TGTGCCAGCAACCTGCCGAACCTGGGAGCTAACTATGGCTACACCTTC
CDR3 protein: CASNLPNLGANYGYTF

D gene: .
J gene: TRBJ2-2
V gene: TRBV7-3
clone size: .
CDR3 DNA: TGTGCCAGCAGCCCCCTCGGAGGGGACTCCGGGGAGCTGTTTTTT
CDR3 protein: CASSPLGGDSGELFF

D gene: .
J gene: TRBJ2-5
V gene: TRBV5-4
clone size: .
CDR3 DNA: TGTGCCAGCAGCTTGGAGACAAGGGAGACCCAGTACTTC
CDR3 protein: CASSLETRETQYF

D gene: TRBD1
J gene: TRBJ2-1
V gene: TRBV27
clone size: .
CDR3 DNA: TGTGCCAGCAGTTTCTTGGGACAGATGAACAATGAGCAGTTCTTC
CDR3 protein: CASSFLGQMNNEQFF